These 9 T cell receptor beta chains share one sample of origin, sequenced in a study of cytomegalovirus exposure and HLA in healthy donors. Primers: 60 Vbeta forward and 13 Jbeta reverse. Some clones are missing from TCRdb's copy, which holds only in-frame ones; the method was immunoSEQ multiplex PCR. This table has roughly 50,000 clones, less than 85% appearing once. The sample consisted of PBMCs. Receptors were obtained from a young woman in good health and CMV-seronegative.

The genes are TRBV10-1 and TRBJ2-3, with D hard to call. Germline V lookup: CDR1 WNHNN, CDR2 SYGVQD (reference sequence). The CDR3 contains 11 residues. The V end lost 3 bases, the J end lost 6 bases, and 4 bases lay between the germline ends. The CDR3 DNA is TGCGCCAGCAGTGACGGGGATACGCAGTATTTT. Residues: CASSDGDTQYF.

The chain joins TRBV2 to TRBJ2-5; D is perhaps TRBD1 (6 bases). V lost 7 bases and J 1 base, leaving 19 bases between the germline ends. From germline, CDR1 is SNHLY and CDR2 FYNNEI. The CDR3 is 16 amino acids. As DNA, the CDR3 is TGTGCCAGCAATTACCGGGACATTAAAGGCCAAGAGACCCAGTACTTC. This translates into CASNYRDIKGQETQYF.

This clone appeared a single time. V is TRBV27 and J is TRBJ2-6; 7 bases are shared with TRBD2. The CDR3 length is 16 residues. Trimming at V came to 1 base and at J to 2 bases, leaving 2 bases not matched to a gene. Germline CDR1 is MNHEY and CDR2 is SMNVEV (reference sequence). The CDR3 sequence is CASSLLGGAGANVLTF. The CDR3 DNA reads TGTGCCAGCAGTTTATTGGGGGGGGCTGGGGCCAACGTCCTGACTTTC.

The chain links TRBV28 to TRBJ2-7, with D perhaps TRBD1 (6 bases). The CDR3 extends over 14 amino acids. The germline V gene encodes CDR1 MDHEN and CDR2 SYDVKM. Trimming shortened V by 3 bases and J by 3 bases, and 12 bases separated the two germline ends. The CDR3 sequence: CASSLGQGVYEQYF. The CDR3 bases are TGTGCCAGCAGTTTGGGACAAGGGGTCTACGAGCAGTACTTC.

This chain links TRBV19 with TRBJ1-2; no definite D call. V lost 6 bases and J 7 bases, leaving 12 bases between the germline ends. CDR1 and CDR2 from the germline V gene are LNHDA and SQIVND (reference sequence). This CDR3 is 12 amino acids long. CDR3 amino acids: CASRDPGSGYTF. The CDR3 bases are TGTGCCAGTAGGGACCCTGGGAGTGGCTACACCTTC.

CDR3 coding DNA: TGTGCCAGCAGCTGGGGGACTAGCGGGAGGGGCTACGAGCAGTACTTC. Protein: CASSWGTSGRGYEQYF. The rearrangement uses TRBV11-2 and TRBJ2-5, with 16 bases lining up with TRBD2. Judging by the DNA end, TRBJ2-7 fits better; the J call may be wrong. CDR3 length equals 16 residues. Germline V gene lookup returns CDR1 SGHAT and CDR2 FQNNGV.

This clone appeared a single time. This chain joins TRBV7-9 and TRBJ2-7; TRBD1 agrees at 7 bases. This CDR3 region has 15 residues. The junction had 7 bases not matched to a gene; V was cut back by 1 base and J by 4 bases. The germline CDR1 and CDR2 sequences are SEHNR and FQNEAQ (reference sequence). The DNA for the CDR3 is TGTGCCAGCAGCTTAGATTTAGGGGGCCTTTACGAGCAGTACTTC. It is translated as CASSLDLGGLYEQYF. The entire variable domain, with the rest obtained from reference TRBV7-9 and TRBJ2-7, is as follows: DTGVSQNPRHKITKRGQNVTFRCDPISEHNRLYWYRQTLGQGPEFLTYFQNEAQLEKSRLLSDRFSAERPKGSFSTLEIQRTEQGDSAMYLCASSLDLGGLYEQYFGPGTRLTVT.

The rearrangement links TRBV25-1 to TRBJ1-1; D is ambiguous. CDR3 size: 13 residues. V was trimmed by 1 base and J by 5 bases, leaving 8 bases between them. Germline V gene data show CDR1 as MGHDK and CDR2 as SYGVNS. The CDR3 loop is CASSEWGGTEAFF. The CDR3 coding sequence is TGTGCCAGCAGTGAATGGGGAGGAACTGAAGCTTTCTTT. Full variable domain (rest looked up from reference TRBV25-1 and TRBJ1-1): EADIYQTPRYLVIGTGKKITLECSQTMGHDKMYWYQQDPGMELHLIHYSYGVNSTEKGDLSSESTVSRIRTEHFPLTLESARPSHTSQYLCASSEWGGTEAFFGQGTRLTVV.

The chain joins TRBV30 to TRBJ1-1; no clear D. Trimming shortened V by 3 bases and J by 1 base, and 9 bases separated the two germline ends. From germline, CDR1 is GTSNPN and CDR2 SVGIG (reference sequence). This CDR3 is built from 13 residues. In DNA, the CDR3 is TGTGCCTGGAGCCATACGGGGAACACTGAAGCTTTCTTT. Its translation: CAWSHTGNTEAFF.